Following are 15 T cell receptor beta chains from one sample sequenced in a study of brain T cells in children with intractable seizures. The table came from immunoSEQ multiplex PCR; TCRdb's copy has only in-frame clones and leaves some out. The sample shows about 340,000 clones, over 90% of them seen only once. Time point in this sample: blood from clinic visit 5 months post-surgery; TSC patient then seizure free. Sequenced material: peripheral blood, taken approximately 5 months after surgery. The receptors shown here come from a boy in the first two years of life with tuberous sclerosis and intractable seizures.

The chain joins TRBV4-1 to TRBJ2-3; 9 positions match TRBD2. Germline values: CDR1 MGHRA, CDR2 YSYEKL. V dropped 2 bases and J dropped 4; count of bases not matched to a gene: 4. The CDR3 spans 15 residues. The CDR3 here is CASSQLAGVADTQYF. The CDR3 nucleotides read TGCGCCAGCAGCCAATTAGCGGGAGTAGCAGATACGCAGTATTTT.

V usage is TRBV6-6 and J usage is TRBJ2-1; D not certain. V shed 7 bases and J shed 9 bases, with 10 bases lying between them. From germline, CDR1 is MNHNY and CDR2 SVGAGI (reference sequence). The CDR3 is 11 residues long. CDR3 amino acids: CASIGFGEQFF. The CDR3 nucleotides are TGTGCCAGCATTGGTTTTGGTGAGCAGTTCTTC.

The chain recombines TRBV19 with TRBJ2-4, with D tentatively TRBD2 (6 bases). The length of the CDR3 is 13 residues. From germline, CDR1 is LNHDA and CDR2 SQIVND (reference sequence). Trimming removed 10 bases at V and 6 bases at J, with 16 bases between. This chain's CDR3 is CAKAGTFINIQYF. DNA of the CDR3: TGTGCCAAAGCAGGGACTTTTATAAACATTCAGTACTTC.

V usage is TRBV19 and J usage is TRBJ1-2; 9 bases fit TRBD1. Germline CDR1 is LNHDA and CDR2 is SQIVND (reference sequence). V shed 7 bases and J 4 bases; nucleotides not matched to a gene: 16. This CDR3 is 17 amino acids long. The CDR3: CASTTVITTGGSYGYTF. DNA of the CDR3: TGTGCCAGTACCACGGTTATAACTACAGGGGGCAGCTATGGCTACACCTTC.

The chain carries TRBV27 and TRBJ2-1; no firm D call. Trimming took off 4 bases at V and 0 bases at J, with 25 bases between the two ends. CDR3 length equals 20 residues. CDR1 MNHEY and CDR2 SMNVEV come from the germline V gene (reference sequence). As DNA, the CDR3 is TGTGCCAGCAGTTCATCACCCCCTAATTATGCCTTACACTCCTACAATGAGCAGTTCTTC. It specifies CASSSSPPNYALHSYNEQFF.

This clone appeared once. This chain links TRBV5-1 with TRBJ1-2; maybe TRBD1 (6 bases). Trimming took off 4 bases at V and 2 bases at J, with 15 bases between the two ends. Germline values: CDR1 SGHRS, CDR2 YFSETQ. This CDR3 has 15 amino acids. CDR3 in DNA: TGCGCCAGCAGCGTAGCAGGGGATCCGAACTATGGCTACACCTTC. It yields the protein CASSVAGDPNYGYTF.

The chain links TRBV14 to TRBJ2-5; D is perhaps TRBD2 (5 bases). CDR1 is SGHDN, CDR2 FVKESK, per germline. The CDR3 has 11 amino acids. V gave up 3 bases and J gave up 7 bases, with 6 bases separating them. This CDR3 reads CASSHSGTQYF. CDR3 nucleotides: TGTGCCAGCAGCCACAGCGGGACCCAGTACTTC.

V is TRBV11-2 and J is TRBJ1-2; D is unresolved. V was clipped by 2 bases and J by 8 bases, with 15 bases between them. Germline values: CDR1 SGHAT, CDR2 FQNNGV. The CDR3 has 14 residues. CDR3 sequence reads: CASSLSALPEGYTF. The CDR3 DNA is TGTGCCAGCAGCTTATCCGCCCTCCCTGAGGGCTACACCTTC.

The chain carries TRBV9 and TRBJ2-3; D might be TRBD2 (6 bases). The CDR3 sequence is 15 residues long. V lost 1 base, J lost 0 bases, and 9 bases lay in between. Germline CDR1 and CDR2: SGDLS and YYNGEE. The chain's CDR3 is CASSVTSSSTDTQYF. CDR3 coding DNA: TGTGCCAGCAGCGTAACTAGCTCAAGCACAGATACGCAGTATTTT.

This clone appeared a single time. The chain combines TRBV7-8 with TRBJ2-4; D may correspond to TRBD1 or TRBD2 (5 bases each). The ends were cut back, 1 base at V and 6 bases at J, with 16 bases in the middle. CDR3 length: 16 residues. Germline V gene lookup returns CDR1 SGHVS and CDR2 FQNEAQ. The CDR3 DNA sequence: TGTGCCAGCAGCTTAGTTGTAGGAGAGAGGGGAAACATTCAGTACTTC. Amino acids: CASSLVVGERGNIQYF. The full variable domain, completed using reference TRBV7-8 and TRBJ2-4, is GAGVSQSPRYKVAKRGQDVALRCDPISGHVSLFWYQQALGQGPEFLTYFQNEAQLDKSGLPSDRFFAERPEGSVSTLKIQRTQQEDSAVYLCASSLVVGERGNIQYFGAGTRLSVL.

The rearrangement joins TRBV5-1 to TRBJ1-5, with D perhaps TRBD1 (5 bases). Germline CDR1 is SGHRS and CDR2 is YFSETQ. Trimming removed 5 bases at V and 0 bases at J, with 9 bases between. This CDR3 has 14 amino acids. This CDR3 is CASSRDGSNQPQHF. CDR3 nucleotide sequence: TGCGCCAGCAGTCGGGACGGTAGCAATCAGCCCCAGCATTTT.

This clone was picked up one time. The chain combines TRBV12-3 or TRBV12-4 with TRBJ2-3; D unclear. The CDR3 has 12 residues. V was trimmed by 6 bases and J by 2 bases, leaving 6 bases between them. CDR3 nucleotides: TGTGCCAGCAGCGACATCACAGATACGCAGTATTTT. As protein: CASSDITDTQYF.

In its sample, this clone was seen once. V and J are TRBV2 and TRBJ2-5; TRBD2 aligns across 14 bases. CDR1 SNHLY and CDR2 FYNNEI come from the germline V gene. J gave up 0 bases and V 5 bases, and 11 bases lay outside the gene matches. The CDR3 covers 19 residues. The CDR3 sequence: CASSIPTSGRAFYQETQYF. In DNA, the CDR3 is TGTGCCAGCAGTATCCCGACTAGCGGGAGGGCCTTCTACCAAGAGACCCAGTACTTC.

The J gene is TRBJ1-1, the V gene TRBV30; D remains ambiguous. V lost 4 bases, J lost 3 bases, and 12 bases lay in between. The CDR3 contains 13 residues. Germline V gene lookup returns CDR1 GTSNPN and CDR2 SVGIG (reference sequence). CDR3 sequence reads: CAWIYNGYTEAFF. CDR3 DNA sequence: TGTGCCTGGATCTACAATGGGTACACTGAAGCTTTCTTT.

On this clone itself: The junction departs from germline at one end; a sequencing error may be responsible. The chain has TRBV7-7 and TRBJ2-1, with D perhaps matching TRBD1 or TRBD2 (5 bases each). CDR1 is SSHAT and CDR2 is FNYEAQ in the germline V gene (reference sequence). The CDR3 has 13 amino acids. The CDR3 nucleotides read TGTGCTAGCAGCACGGGACCTGACAATGAGCAGTTCTTC. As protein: CASSTGPDNEQFF.